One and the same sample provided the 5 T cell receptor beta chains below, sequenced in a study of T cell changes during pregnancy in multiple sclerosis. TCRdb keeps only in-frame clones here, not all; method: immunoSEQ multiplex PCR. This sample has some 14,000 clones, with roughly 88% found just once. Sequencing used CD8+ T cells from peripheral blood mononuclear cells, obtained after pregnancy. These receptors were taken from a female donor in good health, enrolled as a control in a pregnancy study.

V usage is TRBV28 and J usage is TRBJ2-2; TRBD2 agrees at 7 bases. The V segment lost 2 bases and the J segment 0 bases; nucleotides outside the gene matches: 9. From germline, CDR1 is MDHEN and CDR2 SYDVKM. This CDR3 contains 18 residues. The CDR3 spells CASSLGIAGSANTGELFF. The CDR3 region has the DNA TGTGCCAGCAGTTTAGGAATAGCGGGTTCTGCGAACACCGGGGAGCTGTTTTTT.

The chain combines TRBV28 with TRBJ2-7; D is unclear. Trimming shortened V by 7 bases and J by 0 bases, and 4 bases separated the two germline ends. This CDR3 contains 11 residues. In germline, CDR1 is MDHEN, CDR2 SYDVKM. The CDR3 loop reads CASTSSYEQYF. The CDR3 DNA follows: TGTGCCAGCACCTCCTCCTACGAGCAGTACTTC.

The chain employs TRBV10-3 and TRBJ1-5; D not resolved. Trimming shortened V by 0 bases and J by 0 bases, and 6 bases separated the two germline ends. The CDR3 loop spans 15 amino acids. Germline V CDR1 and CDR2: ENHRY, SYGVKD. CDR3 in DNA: TGTGCCATCAGTGAGTCGTTAGATAGCAATCAGCCCCAGCATTTT. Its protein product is CAISESLDSNQPQHF.

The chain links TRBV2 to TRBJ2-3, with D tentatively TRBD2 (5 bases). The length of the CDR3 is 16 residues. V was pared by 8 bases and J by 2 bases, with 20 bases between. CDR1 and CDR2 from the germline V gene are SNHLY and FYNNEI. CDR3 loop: CASGLLAEVNTDTQYF. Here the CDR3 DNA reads TGTGCCAGCGGACTCCTGGCAGAGGTGAACACAGATACGCAGTATTTT. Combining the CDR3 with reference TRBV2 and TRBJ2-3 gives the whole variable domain EPEVTQTPSHQVTQMGQEVILRCVPISNHLYFYWYRQILGQKVEFLVSFYNNEISEKSEIFDDQFSVERPDGSNFTLKIRSTKLEDSAMYFCASGLLAEVNTDTQYFGPGTRLTVL.

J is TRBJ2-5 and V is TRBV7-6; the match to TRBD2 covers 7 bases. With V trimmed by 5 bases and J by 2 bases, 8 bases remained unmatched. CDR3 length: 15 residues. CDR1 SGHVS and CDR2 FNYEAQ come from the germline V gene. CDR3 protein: CASSRTREPQETQYF. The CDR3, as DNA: TGTGCCAGCAGCCGGACTAGAGAACCGCAAGAGACCCAGTACTTC.